One sample yielded the 28 T cell receptor beta chains listed below, sequenced in a study of T cell repertoires in cytomegalovirus infection (dated by TCRdb to about 2019). This sample was sequenced with an Illumina HiSeq 1500. TCRdb redid the processing of the public reads, applying fastp at Q25 and MiXCR, and retained in-frame beta chains. Rows are unified per CDR3 protein, each entry keeping the most common DNA and genes. For this sample the table gives about 490,000 distinct CDR3 sequences, of which more than 15% were detected only once. The ten largest account for roughly a quarter of the sample. The specimen sequenced was CD8+ T cells from PBMCs. These receptors were taken from a human donor in good health (CMV status not recorded). Some clones in this sample may be carry-over from other donors' samples.

V is TRBV4-2 and J is TRBJ1-1, with D perhaps TRBD1 (5 bases). Per the germline V gene, CDR1 is LGHNA and CDR2 is YNFKEQ. The CDR3 loop spans 13 amino acids. V was clipped by 3 bases and J by 7 bases, with 12 bases between them. This chain's CDR3 is CASSQSPGSEAFF. In DNA form, the CDR3 reads TGTGCCAGCAGCCAGTCCCCAGGGAGTGAAGCTTTCTTT.

This clonotype showed up many times. The gene calls are TRBV7-8 and TRBJ2-7, with D tentatively TRBD2 (6 bases). The V end was cut by 5 bases, the J end by 0 bases, with 14 bases between. In germline, CDR1 is SGHVS, CDR2 FQNEAQ. The CDR3 extends over 15 amino acids. CDR3: CASSPLGGLSYEQYF. DNA of the CDR3: TGTGCCAGCAGCCCCCTGGGGGGTCTCTCCTACGAGCAGTACTTC. Looking up the rest from reference TRBV7-8 and TRBJ2-7 gives the full variable domain: GAGVSQSPRYKVAKRGQDVALRCDPISGHVSLFWYQQALGQGPEFLTYFQNEAQLDKSGLPSDRFFAERPEGSVSTLKIQRTQQEDSAVYLCASSPLGGLSYEQYFGPGTRLTVT.

About this clonotype itself: A much larger clone lies a single base off, so this may be a read error. V usage is TRBV7-4 and J usage is TRBJ2-5; 9 nucleotides agree with TRBD1. The DNA end is a closer match to TRBJ2-1, so the J assignment may be wrong. Germline CDR1 reads SGHVT; CDR2 reads SQSDAQ. The CDR3 has 14 residues. The CDR3 DNA reads as TGTGCCAGCAGCCACACAGGGGGCCGAGAGACCCAGTTCTTC. It yields the protein CASSHTGGRETQFF.

In its sample, this clonotype was seen a few times. V and J are TRBV4-1 and TRBJ1-2, with a possible D match to TRBD1 (6 bases). This CDR3 spans 13 amino acids. Trimming took off 5 bases at V and 4 bases at J, with 11 bases between the two ends. Germline lookup yields CDR1 MGHRA and CDR2 YSYEKL. CDR3 in DNA: TGCGCCAGCAGCGGAGGGACATCCTATGGCTACACCTTC. As protein: CASSGGTSYGYTF.

A few counts support this clonotype. The chain recombines TRBV15 with TRBJ1-1; D not resolved. The V end was cut by 4 bases, the J end by 2 bases, with 8 bases between. The CDR3 spans 13 residues. Germline V gene data show CDR1 as LNHNV and CDR2 as YYDKDF (reference sequence). As DNA, the CDR3 is TGTGCCACCAGCATACGGGTCAACACTGAAGCTTTCTTT. It yields the protein CATSIRVNTEAFF.

In its sample, this clonotype was seen many times. The rearrangement joins TRBV25-1 to TRBJ2-7, with a weak D call TRBD1 (5 bases). The CDR3 covers 15 residues. Germline CDR1 reads MGHDK; CDR2 reads SYGVNS. V lost 1 base and J lost 0, with 10 bases in between. CDR3 sequence reads: CASSESQGPSYEQYF. The CDR3 bases are TGTGCCAGCAGTGAATCCCAGGGTCCCTCCTACGAGCAGTACTTC.

The rearrangement links TRBV10-3 to TRBJ1-3; D is uncertain. This CDR3 contains 14 residues. Germline values: CDR1 ENHRY, CDR2 SYGVKD. V lost 11 bases to trimming and J lost 3 bases, with 17 bases between them. In DNA form, the CDR3 reads TGTGCCGCCGAGCCTGGGCATAATGGAAACACCATATATTTT. Translating gives CAAEPGHNGNTIYF.

Comments on this clonotype: This sequence may be a read error, since a much larger clone differs from it by one base. J is TRBJ1-4 and V is TRBV11-1; D perhaps matches TRBD1 (5 bases). Germline V gene lookup returns CDR1 SGHAT and CDR2 FQDESV (reference sequence). The CDR3 contains 19 residues. Trimming took off 1 base at V and 2 bases at J, with 20 bases between the two ends. The CDR3 loop is CASSLDGDSRLTTNEKLFF. For the CDR3, the DNA is TGTGCCAGCAGCTTAGACGGTGACAGCCGCCTGACGACTAATGAAAAACTGTTTTTT. The full variable domain, its missing parts supplied by reference TRBV11-1 and TRBJ1-4, is EAEVAQSPRYKITEKSQAVAFWCDPISGHATLYWYRQILGQGPELLVQFQDESVVDDSQLPKDRFSAERLKGVDSTLKIQPAELGDSAMYLCASSLDGDSRLTTNEKLFFGSGTQLSVL.

This clonotype was found many times. The CDR3 reads CASSPGLAGGNEQFF. The CDR3 DNA follows: TGTGCCAGCAGCCCCGGACTAGCGGGAGGAAATGAGCAGTTCTTC. The chain couples TRBV5-6 to TRBJ2-1, with 14 bases aligning to TRBD2. The V and J ends lost 4 bases and 7 bases, in that order; junction bases with no gene match: 4. Germline CDR1 SGHDT, CDR2 YYEEEE. The CDR3 covers 15 residues. The full variable domain, in which reference TRBV5-6 and TRBJ2-1 provide the parts outside the CDR3, is DAGVTQSPTHLIKTRGQQVTLRCSPKSGHDTVSWYQQALGQGPQFIFQYYEEEERQRGNFPDRFSGHQFPNYSSELNVNALLLGDSALYLCASSPGLAGGNEQFFGPGTRLTVL.

The table lists this clonotype with many counts. The chain links TRBV27 to TRBJ2-2, with unresolved D. CDR3 size: 14 residues. Germline V gene lookup returns CDR1 MNHEY and CDR2 SMNVEV (reference sequence). V was shortened by 8 bases and J by 1 base, with 11 bases between the two germline ends. In DNA form, the CDR3 reads TGTGCCAGCTGTGGGGATGGGAACACCGGGGAGCTGTTTTTT. Translation: CASCGDGNTGELFF.

This clonotype was recorded at least ten times. The V call is TRBV12-3 or TRBV12-4, the J call TRBJ1-2; D is perhaps TRBD1 (5 bases). The V end lost 7 bases, the J end lost 8 bases, and 17 bases lay between the germline ends. The CDR3 has 13 residues. The CDR3 sequence is CASTLQGFRGYTF. CDR3 nucleotides: TGTGCCAGCACTCTCCAGGGATTTCGGGGCTACACCTTC.

As to this clonotype: One base away lies a much larger clone, so this may be a sequencing read error. The chain combines TRBV2 with TRBJ2-4; 9 nucleotides align to TRBD2. With V trimmed by 7 bases and J by 5 bases, 21 bases remained unmatched. In germline, CDR1 is SNHLY, CDR2 FYNNEI. The CDR3 runs 19 residues. The DNA for the CDR3 is TGTGCCAGCAATGGACTAGCGAGTCGCGCAGACGGTGGGGAAAACATTCAGTACTTC. Residues: CASNGLASRADGGENIQYF.

The V and J genes are TRBV30 and TRBJ2-3; the match to TRBD2 covers 7 bases. This CDR3 has 14 residues. The germline gives CDR1 GTSNPN, CDR2 SVGIG (reference sequence). V shed 5 bases, J shed 0 bases, and the junction held 5 bases outside the gene matches. CDR3 in amino acids: CAWGISGSTDTQYF. In DNA form, the CDR3 reads TGTGCCTGGGGAATTAGCGGGAGCACAGATACGCAGTATTTT.

This clonotype showed up just a few times. V usage is TRBV2 and J usage is TRBJ1-2; D unresolved. CDR1 and CDR2 from the germline V gene are SNHLY and FYNNEI. The V and J ends lost 7 bases and 6 bases respectively, with 15 bases between them. The CDR3 runs 13 residues. CDR3 sequence: CASIDGTPDGYTF. CDR3 DNA: TGTGCCAGCATAGATGGCACACCCGATGGCTACACCTTC.

The chain's CDR3 is CASSFGRPELAGAYEQYF. The DNA for the CDR3 is TGTGCCAGCAGTTTCGGTAGGCCGGAATTGGCGGGGGCCTACGAGCAGTACTTC. The rearrangement joins TRBV2 to TRBJ2-7; 7 bases agree with TRBD2. The CDR3 is 18 amino acids. CDR1 is SNHLY and CDR2 is FYNNEI in the germline V gene. V gave up 5 bases and J gave up 2 bases; unmatched junction bases: 18.

The chain joins TRBV13 to TRBJ2-3; 9 positions agree with TRBD2. V shed 5 bases, J shed 5 bases, and the junction held 11 bases outside the gene matches. Germline V lookup: CDR1 PRHDT, CDR2 FYEKMQ (reference sequence). The CDR3 is 16 residues long. The CDR3 DNA is TGTGCCAGCAGCCCTCGGGGTAGCGGGGGTGAAGATACGCAGTATTTT. This translates into CASSPRGSGGEDTQYF.

This clonotype was detected ten times or more. CDR3 bases: TGTGCCAGCAGTTACCGGTGGCGAGGGGGCCCTCGAGAGCAGTACTTC. Its translation is CASSYRWRGGPREQYF. This sequence joins TRBV6-2 or TRBV6-3 and TRBJ2-7, with 7 nucleotides matching TRBD1. Germline trimming cut 2 bases from V and 7 bases from J; bases unmatched to any gene: 14. The length of the CDR3 is 16 residues. From germline, CDR1 is MNHEY and CDR2 SVGEGT.

Comment on this clonotype: This may be a read error: a much more frequent sequence differs by one nucleotide. The chain employs TRBV7-6 and TRBJ2-1; 7 bases are shared with TRBD2. The trim removed 5 bases at V and 0 bases at J, leaving 10 bases unmatched. The CDR3 loop spans 17 amino acids. Germline values: CDR1 SGHVS, CDR2 FNYEAQ. This CDR3 is CASSPDYSGYSYNEQFF. The CDR3 nucleotides are TGTGCCAGCAGCCCCGATTATAGCGGGTACTCCTACAATGAGCAGTTCTTC.

This clonotype was detected many times. In DNA form, the CDR3 reads TGTGCCAGCAGGGAGCTAGGAGGGAATCCCGGGGAGCTGTTTTTT. This codes for CASRELGGNPGELFF. V gene TRBV7-9 combines with J gene TRBJ2-2; tentatively, D is TRBD2 (6 bases). The CDR3 spans 15 residues. With 6 bases removed from V and 6 bases from J, the gap between germline ends came to 17 bases. The germline V gene has CDR1 SEHNR and CDR2 FQNEAQ (reference sequence).

The chain carries TRBV4-1 and TRBJ2-5; 9 bases match TRBD2. J lost 5 bases, V lost 0 bases, and 7 bases had no gene match. The CDR3 is 16 residues long. Germline V lookup: CDR1 MGHRA, CDR2 YSYEKL. In DNA, the CDR3 is TGCGCCAGCAGCCAAGATGAGGCGGGAGGGGGGGAGACCCAGTACTTC. This translates into CASSQDEAGGGETQYF.

This clonotype was observed once. The junction does not match germline at one end; this may be a read error. This sequence joins TRBV20-1 and TRBJ2-7; D is unclear. Germline-derived CDR1 and CDR2 are DFQATT and SNEGSKA (reference sequence). The CDR3 consists of 13 residues. This CDR3 reads CGARAQSSYEQYF. As DNA, the CDR3 is TGCGGTGCTAGAGCCCAAAGCTCCTACGAGCAGTACTTC.

The chain recombines TRBV29-1 with TRBJ2-1, with D maybe TRBD2 (7 bases). Trimming removed 3 bases from V and 8 bases from J, with 17 bases in between. The CDR3 is made up of 14 amino acids. CDR1 and CDR2 from the germline V gene are SQVTM and ANQGSEA. The CDR3 region is CSVDRRGGGDEQFF. Written as DNA, the CDR3 is TGCAGCGTTGACAGACGCGGCGGGGGCGATGAGCAGTTCTTC.

In this sample, this clonotype turned up many times. The V and J genes are TRBV12-3 or TRBV12-4 and TRBJ2-7, with D maybe TRBD2 (6 bases). CDR3 length equals 14 residues. V was cut by 3 bases and J by 6 bases, with 15 bases left in between. The chain's CDR3 is CASSFGGGSSEQYF. CDR3 nucleotides: TGTGCCAGCAGTTTTGGTGGGGGGAGTAGCGAGCAGTACTTC.

This sequence joins TRBV29-1 and TRBJ2-7; 9 nucleotides agree with TRBD1. CDR3 size: 14 residues. The V gene end was trimmed by 5 bases and the J gene end by 6 bases; junction bases not matched to a gene: 11. Germline V lookup: CDR1 SQVTM, CDR2 ANQGSEA. The CDR3 sequence: CSVRRDRVPFEQYF. CDR3 nucleotide sequence: TGCAGCGTTCGGCGGGACAGGGTACCTTTCGAGCAGTACTTC.

The chain carries TRBV7-3 and TRBJ2-3; TRBD2 aligns across 11 bases. The V and J ends lost 0 bases and 3 bases, in that order; junction bases with no gene match: 8. Germline V gene lookup returns CDR1 SGHTA and CDR2 FQGTGA. This CDR3 is built from 18 residues. CDR3 coding DNA: TGTGCCAGCAGCTTAACGTCGGTAGCGGGAGGGCCGACAGATACGCAGTATTTT. Its protein product is CASSLTSVAGGPTDTQYF.

This clonotype was seen many times. The V call is TRBV7-9, the J call TRBJ2-3, with no clear D. Germline values: CDR1 SEHNR, CDR2 FQNEAQ (reference sequence). The CDR3 is 11 residues long. Trimming shortened V by 3 bases and J by 7 bases, and 5 bases separated the two germline ends. The CDR3 reads CASSLGNTQYF. CDR3 sequence (DNA): TGTGCCAGCAGCTTGGGGAATACGCAGTATTTT.

This clonotype was picked up many times. The chain combines TRBV12-3 or TRBV12-4 with TRBJ2-7, with 12 bases lining up with TRBD2. J gave up 2 bases and V 3 bases, and 5 bases lay outside the gene matches. The CDR3 contains 16 residues. The CDR3 region is CASSFTLAGGPYEQYF. CDR3 in DNA: TGTGCCAGCAGTTTCACTCTAGCGGGAGGGCCCTACGAGCAGTACTTC.

This clonotype was picked up many times. The V call is TRBV5-1, the J call TRBJ2-5; TRBD1 agrees at 8 bases. The CDR3 consists of 14 residues. CDR1 SGHRS and CDR2 YFSETQ come from the germline V gene. V trimming: 2 bases; J trimming: 5 bases; junction bases outside the gene matches: 5. CDR3: CASSFTGGVETQYF. The CDR3 DNA reads as TGCGCCAGCAGCTTTACAGGGGGAGTGGAGACCCAGTACTTC.